The rows below give T cell receptor beta chains drawn from one sample of a study of cytomegalovirus exposure and HLA in healthy donors. Generated by immunoSEQ multiplex PCR, the TCRdb table keeps only in-frame clones and is missing some. The data show roughly 63,000 clones, 80% to 90% seen once. The sequenced sample consisted of PBMCs. The source is a woman in her late teens or twenties in good health and CMV-seronegative. Each CDR3 is given with its conserved first and last residue. The order of the fields is J gene, clone size, V gene, D gene, CDR3 DNA, CDR3 protein. The D gene is left open where the match is weak. Where a row states a size, it is once, few, many or the class of an expanded clone; other rows omit it.

j_gene: TRBJ1-5; abundance: .; v_gene: TRBV2; d_gene: .; CDR3nt: TGTGCCGCAGGCAGTTGGGCTAATCAGCCCCAGCATTTT; CDR3aa: CAAGSWANQPQHF
j_gene: TRBJ2-7; abundance: .; v_gene: TRBV18; d_gene: .; CDR3nt: TGTGCCAGCTCGCTAGGGGCGTACGAGCAGTACTTC; CDR3aa: CASSLGAYEQYF
j_gene: TRBJ2-2; abundance: .; v_gene: TRBV6-6; d_gene: .; CDR3nt: TGTGCCAGCAGTCCCCAGGCACCCGGGGAGCTGTTTTTT; CDR3aa: CASSPQAPGELFF
j_gene: TRBJ2-1; abundance: .; v_gene: TRBV12-5; d_gene: TRBD2; CDR3nt: TGTGCTAGTGGTTTGGCGGGCGGGAGAGACCACAATGAGCAGTTCTTC; CDR3aa: CASGLAGGRDHNEQFF
j_gene: TRBJ2-7; abundance: .; v_gene: TRBV11-2; d_gene: TRBD2; CDR3nt: TGTGCCAGCAGCTTATCGGCTAGCGGGAGAAGCGAGCAGTACTTC; CDR3aa: CASSLSASGRSEQYF
j_gene: TRBJ2-3; abundance: once; v_gene: TRBV9; d_gene: .; CDR3nt: TGTGCCAGCAGCGTAGCTACGGGGAGCAGGTCATACACAGATACGCAGTATTTT; CDR3aa: CASSVATGSRSYTDTQYF
j_gene: TRBJ1-2; abundance: .; v_gene: TRBV7-2; d_gene: .; CDR3nt: TGTGCCAGCACCCCAGCAGGCCAGTATGGCTACACCTTC; CDR3aa: CASTPAGQYGYTF
j_gene: TRBJ1-1; abundance: .; v_gene: TRBV5-5; d_gene: .; CDR3nt: TGTGCCAGCAGCTTGGTGCGGCAGAACACTGAAGCTTTCTTT; CDR3aa: CASSLVRQNTEAFF
j_gene: TRBJ2-1; abundance: .; v_gene: TRBV28; d_gene: .; CDR3nt: TGTGCCAGCAGTTTAAGGGGGGGTGTGGATGAGCAGTTCTTC; CDR3aa: CASSLRGGVDEQFF
j_gene: TRBJ2-5; abundance: .; v_gene: TRBV5-4; d_gene: TRBD2; CDR3nt: TGTGCCAGCTCCCCGCGCGGGGGGGCCCAGGAGACCCAGTACTTC; CDR3aa: CASSPRGGAQETQYF
j_gene: TRBJ1-5; abundance: .; v_gene: TRBV4-1; d_gene: .; CDR3nt: TGCGCCAGCAGCCAAGGCGTAGGGTCGAGGGATCAGCCCCAGCATTTT; CDR3aa: CASSQGVGSRDQPQHF
j_gene: TRBJ2-3; abundance: .; v_gene: TRBV10-3; d_gene: TRBD2; CDR3nt: TGTGCCATCAGTGAGTCAGGGGATAGCGGGTTTACGCAGTATTTT; CDR3aa: CAISESGDSGFTQYF
j_gene: TRBJ2-5; abundance: .; v_gene: TRBV18; d_gene: .; CDR3nt: TGTGCCAGCTCACCACCGGTCTCTAGGGGCGACCGTGAGACCCAGTACTTC; CDR3aa: CASSPPVSRGDRETQYF
j_gene: TRBJ2-3; abundance: once; v_gene: TRBV7-9; d_gene: .; CDR3nt: TGTGCCAGCAGCCCAGGGTGGGTCAGCACAGATACGCAGTATTTT; CDR3aa: CASSPGWVSTDTQYF
j_gene: TRBJ2-2; abundance: few; v_gene: TRBV19; d_gene: .; CDR3nt: TGTGCCAGTAATGGGGCCGGCGGGGTATCGGGGGAGCTGTTTTTT; CDR3aa: CASNGAGGVSGELFF
j_gene: TRBJ2-3; abundance: .; v_gene: TRBV7-9; d_gene: .; CDR3nt: TGTGCCAGCAGCTTTTCCTGGCCCACAGATACGCAGTATTTT; CDR3aa: CASSFSWPTDTQYF
j_gene: TRBJ1-2; abundance: once; v_gene: TRBV2; d_gene: .; CDR3nt: TGTGCCAGCAGTGAAGCGCTTCGGGACACCCTCTATGGCTACACCTTC; CDR3aa: CASSEALRDTLYGYTF
j_gene: TRBJ2-5; abundance: .; v_gene: TRBV5-6; d_gene: .; CDR3nt: TGTGCCAGCAGCTTGGGCGGGGGCGGCCAAGAGACCCAGTACTTC; CDR3aa: CASSLGGGGQETQYF
j_gene: TRBJ2-3; abundance: .; v_gene: TRBV19; d_gene: .; CDR3nt: TGTGCCAGTAGTAACCAAGGGGCGGGCACAGATACGCAGTATTTT; CDR3aa: CASSNQGAGTDTQYF
j_gene: TRBJ2-2; abundance: .; v_gene: TRBV28; d_gene: .; CDR3nt: TGTGCCAGCAGTCCGCCAGGAGGGGGGGCCGGGGAGCTGTTTTTT; CDR3aa: CASSPPGGGAGELFF
j_gene: TRBJ1-6; abundance: .; v_gene: TRBV4-2; d_gene: .; CDR3nt: TGTGCCAGCAGCCAAGATCCGGGCTCCTATAATTCACCCCTCCACTTT; CDR3aa: CASSQDPGSYNSPLHF
j_gene: TRBJ1-4; abundance: .; v_gene: TRBV19; d_gene: TRBD1; CDR3nt: TGTGCCAGACCTCAACAGGGGGGAAATGAAAAACTGTTTTTT; CDR3aa: CARPQQGGNEKLFF
j_gene: TRBJ2-5; abundance: .; v_gene: TRBV5-6; d_gene: TRBD1; CDR3nt: TGTGCCAGCAGCTTGACAGGGGTCCAAGAGACCCAGTACTTC; CDR3aa: CASSLTGVQETQYF
j_gene: TRBJ2-7; abundance: few; v_gene: TRBV10-3; d_gene: TRBD1; CDR3nt: TGTGCCATCAGTGGCCTTGGGACAGGGGTCCCCTACGAGCAGTACTTC; CDR3aa: CAISGLGTGVPYEQYF
j_gene: TRBJ1-5; abundance: .; v_gene: TRBV16; d_gene: .; CDR3nt: TGTGCCAGCAGCCAATCGGGGGGGTACCAGCCCCAGCATTTT; CDR3aa: CASSQSGGYQPQHF
j_gene: TRBJ2-5; abundance: .; v_gene: TRBV5-4; d_gene: TRBD2; CDR3nt: TGTGCCAGCAGCTTGACTAGCGGAGTTCAAGAGACCCAGTACTTC; CDR3aa: CASSLTSGVQETQYF
j_gene: TRBJ2-1; abundance: .; v_gene: TRBV27; d_gene: TRBD1; CDR3nt: TGTGCCAGCAGTCCACGGACAGGGGGCTCGGCTGAGCAGTTCTTC; CDR3aa: CASSPRTGGSAEQFF